This T cell receptor (beta chain) is from a study of blood T cell dynamics during melanoma immunotherapy. Time point of the sample: pre-treatment baseline. The repertoire was sequenced with immunoSEQ multiplex PCR; TCRdb's copy has only in-frame clones and lacks some. Of about 13,000 clones in the sample, about 90% were seen once. Trimming cost V 7 bases and J 5 bases, with 12 bases left between them. Germline lookup yields CDR1 SNHLY and CDR2 FYNNEI. The CDR3 extends over 13 amino acids. The source of this sequence is a human donor with melanoma. This material consisted of effector memory CD8+ T cells from blood, taken from a patient treated with checkpoint blockade. The J gene is TRBJ1-5, the V gene TRBV2; D is unresolved. CDR3 coding DNA: TGTGCCAGCACGAACAGAGCTTATCAGCCCCAGCATTTT. Its translation is CASTNRAYQPQHF. Complete variable domain (other parts from reference TRBV2 and TRBJ1-5): EPEVTQTPSHQVTQMGQEVILRCVPISNHLYFYWYRQILGQKVEFLVSFYNNEISEKSEIFDDQFSVERPDGSNFTLKIRSTKLEDSAMYFCASTNRAYQPQHFGDGTRLSIL.